This entry describes one T cell receptor beta chain. Its antigen remains unidentified. Base qualities are not recorded, but no much larger clone differs from it by a single base. Genomic DNA was isolated using the Qiagen DNeasy kit from unsorted PBMCs as well as from negatively selected CD4+ and CD8+ fractions. TCR beta CDR3 regions were subjected to amplification by immunoSEQ multiplex PCR with primers that anneal to V and J segments. Amplification bias was minimized using a synthetic immune receptor repertoire, and residual bias was removed computationally after sequencing. The original methods were these. Repertoire diversity was quantified as the Shannon entropy index using custom Python scripts. Unsorted, CD4+ and CD8+ repertoires were examined separately, except in combined analyses, for which CD4+ and CD8+ sequences were merged in silico. In its TCRdb copy, this immuneACCESS table keeps in-frame sequences only and misses some clones. Where compared with another copy, unresolved V genes explain less than half of these, and the others have no known cause. The V and J calls and clone size were taken over from that table, and D and trimming were inferred from the DNA. A total of more than 15,000 clones appear in this sample, around four fifths of them only once. The top ten clonotypes cover 1% to 1.5% of the sample.

V gives up 2 bases and J gives up 9 bases, and the segment between their germline ends measures 8 bases. The CDR3 sequence holds 12 residues, the cysteine and phenylalanine included. CDR3 DNA is the only sequence kept; it has 36 bases, read in frame from the first base. CDR1 and CDR2, per the germline V gene, are MRHNA and SNTAGT. The record originates from a study of PD-1 blockade in classical Hodgkin lymphoma (dated by TCRdb to the early 2020s). About the investigation overall: A peripheral blood immune signature of response to PD-1 blockade in classical Hodgkin lymphoma was defined using TCR beta sequencing and CyTOF.

Sample time point, as interpreted from the label and publication: newly diagnosed, previously untreated cHL patient sample. CD4+ T cells were purified from thawed PBMCs by magnetic negative selection with a Miltenyi CD4+ T cell isolation kit. PBMCs from patients with newly diagnosed, previously untreated classical Hodgkin lymphoma were sequenced as a comparison group for the relapsed/refractory trial patients. Peripheral blood was collected in 8 mL Vacutainer Cell Preparation Tubes, from which PBMCs were isolated by centrifugation and then cryopreserved. Purified CD4+ and CD8+ fractions were prepared only for cases with an additional available PBMC sample. On LS columns in a quadroMACS separator, the magnetically labelled cells were depleted, and the flow-through was collected as the purified fraction. Paper-wide results and their limitations: The study was restricted to a single clinical trial cohort, and the causes of repertoire differences, possibly disease activity or prior therapy, were left undefined. Baseline TCR diversity was reported to be lower in newly diagnosed patients than in healthy donors, and even lower in relapsed/refractory patients.

This receptor was identified in a human donor with classical Hodgkin lymphoma. Sequenced sample: CD4+ T cells from blood. Rearrangement joined TRBV6-4 to TRBJ2-1, with the D call perhaps TRBD1 or TRBD2, as 5 bases match in each case. Here the CDR3 is given as CASSDGGSEQFF. The DNA sequence reads TGTGCCAGCAGTGACGGGGGAAGTGAGCAGTTCTTC.